This T cell receptor beta chain was captured by sequencing in a study of T cell responses to AZD1222 COVID-19 vaccine. General study results and limits: Females made up more of the donors, who were largely white British, and clonal diversity may have come out too low.

Regarding this clone: The antigen is unknown.

V was cut by 3 bases and J by 4 bases, with 14 bases left in between. Germline-derived CDR1 and CDR2 are SGHRS and YFSETQ. There are 14 residues in the CDR3. The protocol was immunoSEQ multiplex PCR, while the TCRdb copy is restricted to in-frame clones and leaves out a portion. The sample holds over 100,000 clones; about 88% are singletons and the top ten take approximately 2.4%. V and J are TRBV5-1 and TRBJ2-7; D is uncertain. The sequence was collected from an adult in good health. This specimen was peripheral blood, taken on day 0 of AZD1222 vaccination. The CDR3 region is CASSSARTVYEQYF. CDR3 bases: TGCGCCAGCAGCTCGGCTAGGACGGTTTACGAGCAGTACTTC.